One and the same sample provided the 28 T cell receptor beta chains below, sequenced in a study of beta chain features in type 1 diabetes. The study reverse transcribed the entire isolated RNA, so it sequenced expressed TCRB transcripts. Data came from immunoSEQ multiplex PCR; TCRdb stores just in-frame clones and leaves some out. The sample consists of around 300,000 clones, 8% of them appearing once. Sequenced material: central memory CD4+ T cells from blood. Receptors were obtained from a woman aged 18 to 35 in good health.

A few counts support this clone. Other nucleotide sequences from this sample produce the same CDR3. The J gene is TRBJ2-6, the V gene TRBV11-3; no firm D call. The V gene lost 2 bases and the J gene lost 4 bases, with 3 bases spanning the gap. The CDR3 runs to 13 residues. Germline V CDR1 and CDR2: SGHNT, YENEEA. In nucleotides, the CDR3 is TGTGCCAGCAGCTTAAACGGGGCCAACGTCCTGACTTTC. Residues: CASSLNGANVLTF.

The rearrangement joins TRBV5-1 to TRBJ2-5, with 10 bases aligning to TRBD2. The J segment lost 4 bases and the V segment lost 0 bases, leaving 3 bases of the junction unmatched. The CDR3 runs 15 residues. Germline V gene sequence: CDR1 SGHRS, CDR2 YFSETQ. The CDR3 coding sequence is TGCGCCAGCAGCTTGGTCGGGACTAGCGTAGAGACCCAGTACTTC. This translates into CASSLVGTSVETQYF.

The chain links TRBV7-3 to TRBJ1-2, with D possibly being TRBD1 (5 bases). The germline V gene encodes CDR1 SGHTA and CDR2 FQGTGA. The CDR3 covers 15 residues. V was clipped by 5 bases and J by 2 bases, with 15 bases between them. The CDR3: CASSPTGLLNYGYTF. In nucleotides, the CDR3 is TGTGCCAGCAGCCCCACAGGACTCTTAAACTATGGCTACACCTTC.

The chain carries TRBV28 and TRBJ2-5; D is possibly TRBD1 (7 bases). The germline V gene encodes CDR1 MDHEN and CDR2 SYDVKM. This CDR3 region has 14 residues. V shed 1 base and J shed 5 bases, with 11 bases lying between them. The CDR3 coding sequence is TGTGCCAGCAGTTTATCAGGGGGGAAGGAGACCCAGTACTTC. Translating gives CASSLSGGKETQYF.

The chain joins TRBV19 to TRBJ1-2, with TRBD1 as a possible D gene (5 bases). The CDR3 covers 12 residues. CDR1 and CDR2 (germline): LNHDA, SQIVND (reference sequence). V dropped 5 bases and J dropped 4 bases, with 8 bases sitting between them. The CDR3 bases are TGTGCCAGTAGTCCGGGGGGCTATGGCTACACCTTC. This sequence encodes CASSPGGYGYTF.

V gene TRBV5-6 combines with J gene TRBJ2-3; D is unresolved. Germline lookup yields CDR1 SGHDT and CDR2 YYEEEE. The CDR3 spans 12 residues. V shed 0 bases and J shed 4 bases, with 3 bases lying between them. In DNA, the CDR3 is TGTGCCAGCAGCTTGGCGGCAGATACGCAGTATTTT. It yields the protein CASSLAADTQYF.

CDR3 nucleotide sequence: TGTGCCAGCAGCCAAGGTCTTGGTAAGCGGGGTTCCGTCACAGATACGCAGTATTTT. The encoded protein is CASSQGLGKRGSVTDTQYF. V usage is TRBV4-2 and J usage is TRBJ2-3; 7 nucleotides agree with TRBD2. Germline values: CDR1 LGHNA, CDR2 YNFKEQ. The CDR3 has 19 residues. Trimming removed 1 base from V and 2 bases from J; junction bases left unmatched: 15.

This clone was observed a few times. The V call is TRBV10-3, the J call TRBJ2-7; possibly TRBD1 for D (6 bases). The CDR3 is made up of 14 amino acids. Germline V lookup: CDR1 ENHRY, CDR2 SYGVKD. Deletions cut 0 bases from V and 6 bases from J, with 12 bases between. CDR3 sequence: CAISESGAGAEQYF. CDR3 sequence (DNA): TGTGCCATCAGTGAGTCGGGAGCAGGGGCCGAGCAGTACTTC.

V usage is TRBV11-2 and J usage is TRBJ2-1; D unclear. CDR1 is SGHAT and CDR2 is FQNNGV in the germline V gene. There are 12 residues in the CDR3. V shed 1 base and J shed 9 bases, with 7 bases lying between them. Here the CDR3 reads CASSLVSLEQFF. In DNA form, the CDR3 reads TGTGCCAGCAGCTTAGTTTCGCTTGAGCAGTTCTTC. Full variable domain (outside the CDR3, taken from reference TRBV11-2 and TRBJ2-1): EAGVAQSPRYKIIEKRQSVAFWCNPISGHATLYWYQQILGQGPKLLIQFQNNGVVDDSQLPKDRFSAERLKGVDSTLKIQPAKLEDSAVYLCASSLVSLEQFFGPGTRLTVL.

The V and J genes are TRBV7-6 and TRBJ1-2; 9 bases align to TRBD1. Trimming at V came to 1 base and at J to 11 bases, leaving 8 bases not matched to a gene. Germline V lookup: CDR1 SGHVS, CDR2 FNYEAQ. The CDR3 totals 14 residues. DNA for the CDR3: TGTGCCAGCAGCTTAGTTGCTACAGGGGGCCGTTACACCTTC. Its protein is CASSLVATGGRYTF.

This clone was counted only a few times. The chain links TRBV7-2 to TRBJ2-7, with D possibly being TRBD2 (5 bases). The CDR3 extends over 12 amino acids. With 1 base removed from V and 8 bases from J, the gap between germline ends came to 9 bases. Looked up from germline, CDR1 is SGHTA and CDR2 is FQGNSA. The CDR3 nucleotides read TGTGCCAGCAGCTTAGTTGAGGGAAAGCAGTACTTC. It codes for CASSLVEGKQYF.

At least ten counts were recorded for this clone. This sequence joins TRBV5-4 and TRBJ2-1; no firm D call. The CDR3 is 13 residues long. The V and J ends lost 0 bases and 5 bases respectively, with 6 bases between them. The germline V gene encodes CDR1 SGHNT and CDR2 YYREEE (reference sequence). Here the CDR3 DNA reads TGTGCCAGCAGCTTGGGCCAAGACAATGAGCAGTTCTTC. Amino acid sequence: CASSLGQDNEQFF.

This clone was observed a few times. The identical CDR3 is also encoded by other nucleotide sequences in the sample. The gene calls are TRBV5-1 and TRBJ1-5, with a weak D call TRBD1 (6 bases). Trimming took 4 bases from V and 0 from J, leaving 11 bases between them. The V gene's germline CDR1 is SGHRS and CDR2 YFSETQ. CDR3 length equals 15 residues. CDR3 in DNA: TGCGCCAGCAGCCCGGGGGGCCCTAGCAATCAGCCCCAGCATTTT. Amino acid sequence: CASSPGGPSNQPQHF.

This clone was detected only a few times. This sequence joins TRBV18 and TRBJ1-1, with D uncertain. The V end lost 3 bases, the J end lost 5 bases, and 10 bases lay between the germline ends. CDR3 length equals 13 residues. Looked up from germline, CDR1 is KGHSH and CDR2 is LQKENI. The CDR3 loop reads CASSPRTETEAFF. CDR3 coding DNA: TGTGCCAGCTCACCCCGGACGGAGACTGAAGCTTTCTTT.

This chain links TRBV4-1 with TRBJ2-6, with 8 bases fitting TRBD1. CDR1 and CDR2 from the germline V gene are MGHRA and YSYEKL. V dropped 1 base and J dropped 0; count of bases not matched to a gene: 5. The CDR3 is made up of 18 amino acids. The CDR3 protein is CASSQGPTGASGANVLTF. CDR3 DNA: TGCGCCAGCAGCCAAGGACCGACAGGGGCCTCTGGGGCCAACGTCCTGACTTTC.

This sequence joins TRBV5-1 and TRBJ2-1; a possible D gene is TRBD1 (6 bases). The V end lost 2 bases, the J end lost 4 bases, and 13 bases lay between the germline ends. CDR3 length: 15 amino acids. Germline V gives CDR1 SGHRS, CDR2 YFSETQ. DNA for the CDR3: TGCGCCAGCAGCTTATTGACAGGCCCTTACAATGAGCAGTTCTTC. The encoded protein is CASSLLTGPYNEQFF.

V gene TRBV7-7 combines with J gene TRBJ2-5; D is unclear. Trimming cost V 4 bases and J 0 bases, with 6 bases left between them. The CDR3 is 13 residues long. CDR1 SSHAT and CDR2 FNYEAQ come from the germline V gene (reference sequence). In DNA, the CDR3 is TGTGCCAGCAGCTCCCCAAACCAAGAGACCCAGTACTTC. Translating gives CASSSPNQETQYF.

As regards this clone: The junction departs from germline at one end; a sequencing error may be responsible. The chain combines TRBV7-7 with TRBJ2-3; no firm D call. The CDR3 has 13 residues. Germline V gives CDR1 SSHAT, CDR2 FNYEAQ (reference sequence). The CDR3 DNA reads as TGTGCTAGCAGCTCCCAGACGGCAGATACGCAGTATTTT. Amino acid sequence: CASSSQTADTQYF.

This clone was counted at least ten times. The rearrangement links TRBV7-3 to TRBJ2-1; 7 bases fit TRBD2. J was trimmed by 7 bases and V by 1 base; bases with no gene match: 7. Germline V lookup: CDR1 SGHTA, CDR2 FQGTGA. The CDR3 totals 15 residues. In DNA form, the CDR3 reads TGTGCCAGCAGCTTAATGTCGGGAGGATCTAATGAGCAGTTCTTC. It is translated as CASSLMSGGSNEQFF.

The sample holds a few counts of this clone. The same CDR3 is also encoded by other DNA sequences in this sample. The gene calls are TRBV5-4 and TRBJ1-3; D possibly corresponds to TRBD1 (5 bases). The CDR3 covers 15 residues. In germline, CDR1 is SGHNT, CDR2 YYREEE (reference sequence). The V end lost 4 bases, the J end lost 5 bases, and 16 bases lay between the germline ends. In DNA, the CDR3 is TGTGCCAGCAGCACGGGACTTTCGGGTAGAAACACCATATATTTT. It encodes CASSTGLSGRNTIYF.

This clone has more than one count but fewer than ten. This chain links TRBV4-1 with TRBJ2-1; no definite D call. Germline V gives CDR1 MGHRA, CDR2 YSYEKL. This CDR3 is built from 13 residues. The V end lost 1 base, the J end lost 9 bases, and 10 bases lay between the germline ends. The CDR3 bases are TGCGCCAGCAGCCAAGTCTTCGAGACTGAGCAGTTCTTC. The encoded protein is CASSQVFETEQFF.

This clone was found many times. This chain links TRBV7-3 with TRBJ2-5; TRBD2 might be the D (6 bases). Trimming pared 0 bases from V and 2 bases from J, leaving 10 bases between. The length of the CDR3 is 15 residues. Germline V gene lookup returns CDR1 SGHTA and CDR2 FQGTGA. This CDR3 reads CASSLTNAGQETQYF. The CDR3 DNA sequence: TGTGCCAGCAGCTTAACAAACGCGGGGCAAGAGACCCAGTACTTC.

This chain connects TRBV7-2 to TRBJ1-3; D remains ambiguous. The CDR3 sequence is 15 residues long. Trimming took 5 bases from V and 4 from J, leaving 15 bases between them. Germline V lookup: CDR1 SGHTA, CDR2 FQGNSA. CDR3 coding DNA: TGTGCCAGCAGCCCCGATTCCCAGACGGGAAACACCATATATTTT. This translates into CASSPDSQTGNTIYF.

This clone was seen many times. V is TRBV7-2 and J is TRBJ1-3; D ambiguous. The CDR3 spans 11 residues. The V end lost 5 bases, the J end lost 8 bases, and 7 bases lay between the germline ends. Germline V gives CDR1 SGHTA, CDR2 FQGNSA. The CDR3 nucleotides are TGTGCCAGCAGCCGCTGGGACACCATATATTTT. This translates into CASSRWDTIYF.

The chain combines TRBV4-1 with TRBJ1-4; a possible D gene is TRBD1 (6 bases). Germline V gene data show CDR1 as MGHRA and CDR2 as YSYEKL. This CDR3 contains 14 residues. V was shortened by 2 bases and J by 6 bases, with 10 bases between the two germline ends. The CDR3, as DNA: TGCGCCAGCAGCCAACGGGGGCGGGATGAAAAACTGTTTTTT. Its translation is CASSQRGRDEKLFF.

The chain is built from TRBV7-8 and TRBJ2-7; D ambiguous. This CDR3 has 15 residues. The germline CDR1 and CDR2 sequences are SGHVS and FQNEAQ. V was clipped by 2 bases and J by 0 bases, with 11 bases between them. The CDR3 is CASSLRASLSYEQYF. Written as DNA, the CDR3 is TGTGCCAGCAGCTTAAGGGCATCCCTCTCCTACGAGCAGTACTTC.

The rearrangement uses TRBV2 and TRBJ1-1; 7 bases match TRBD1. The CDR3 runs 13 residues. Unmatched junction bases numbered 9, after V lost 10 bases and J lost 4 bases. Germline V gene lookup returns CDR1 SNHLY and CDR2 FYNNEI. CDR3 in amino acids: CATEGGGLTEAFF. In nucleotides, the CDR3 is TGTGCCACCGAGGGAGGGGGCCTCACTGAAGCTTTCTTT. The variable domain in full, with the rest retrieved from reference TRBV2 and TRBJ1-1, is EPEVTQTPSHQVTQMGQEVILRCVPISNHLYFYWYRQILGQKVEFLVSFYNNEISEKSEIFDDQFSVERPDGSNFTLKIRSTKLEDSAMYFCATEGGGLTEAFFGQGTRLTVV.

This clone was counted many times. The gene calls are TRBV5-4 and TRBJ2-1; D may be TRBD1 (5 bases). CDR3 length equals 15 residues. Germline V gene data show CDR1 as SGHNT and CDR2 as YYREEE (reference sequence). The ends were cut back, 0 bases at V and 10 bases at J, with 17 bases in the middle. CDR3 bases: TGTGCCAGCAGCTTGGATCAGGGTACAGCACAGGAGCAGTTCTTC. Amino acids: CASSLDQGTAQEQFF.